The entry that follows covers one T cell receptor beta chain sequence. 60 Vbeta and 13 Jbeta primers were used in PCR. Some clones are missing from TCRdb's copy, which holds only in-frame ones; the method was immunoSEQ multiplex PCR. The sample includes tens of thousands of clones, about 80% of them seen just once. The V gene end was trimmed by 7 bases and the J gene end by 3 bases; junction bases not matched to a gene: 8. Per the germline V gene, CDR1 is MNHEY and CDR2 is SVGAGI. The CDR3 loop spans 14 amino acids. This record belongs to a study of cytomegalovirus exposure and HLA in healthy donors. The wider study: Sequencing of approximately 190 million T cells in an earlier analysis found roughly 120 million unique TCR beta sequences.

V gene TRBV6-5 combines with J gene TRBJ2-7; TRBD2 matches at 8 bases. Sample: PBMCs. The clonotype was recovered from a man younger than 45 in good health and CMV-seronegative. CDR3: CASTRYGGVYEQYF. For the CDR3, the DNA is TGTGCCAGCACCCGATACGGGGGGGTCTACGAGCAGTACTTC.